One and the same sample provided the 9 T cell receptor beta chains below, sequenced in a study of spatial heterogeneity in lung cancer (dated by TCRdb to the late 2010s). The library was prepared using 5' RACE. TCRdb names NextSeq 500 as the instrument used. The public reads were reanalyzed by TCRdb: fastp trimming at Q25, MiXCR alignment, in-frame beta chains only. Under each unique CDR3 protein, matching rows form one entry showing the most common genes and DNA. This sample has around 87,000 distinct CDR3 sequences in its table, and approximately 12% of those were observed once. 35% to 50% of the sample belongs to the ten largest clones. What the time point label conveys for this sample: sample taken at primary tumor resection. Sequenced here: PBMCs, sampled at surgery. These receptor sequences come from a male donor with early-stage non-small cell lung cancer.

This clonotype showed up many times. The V and J genes are TRBV13 and TRBJ2-7; TRBD1 agrees at 11 bases. Per the germline V gene, CDR1 is PRHDT and CDR2 is FYEKMQ (reference sequence). The ends lost 5 bases at V and 4 bases at J; junction bases unmatched: 7. The CDR3 has 15 amino acids. CDR3 DNA sequence: TGTGCCAGCAGCCCGGACAGGGGGCGCAGGTACGAGCAGTACTTC. Translating gives CASSPDRGRRYEQYF.

V gene TRBV4-2 combines with J gene TRBJ2-5, with a weak D call TRBD2 (6 bases). In germline, CDR1 is LGHNA, CDR2 YNFKEQ. CDR3 length: 14 residues. V lost 1 base and J lost 4, with 10 bases in between. Written as DNA, the CDR3 is TGTGCCAGCAGCCAAGTGTCGGAGGGAGAGACCCAGTACTTC. It is translated as CASSQVSEGETQYF.

The rearrangement links TRBV4-1 to TRBJ1-4; no clear D gene. V lost 1 base to trimming and J lost 0 bases, with 6 bases between them. Looked up from germline, CDR1 is MGHRA and CDR2 is YSYEKL. CDR3 length: 15 residues. Written as DNA, the CDR3 is TGCGCCAGCAGCCAAGTTGGTCCAACTAATGAAAAACTGTTTTTT. Translating it yields CASSQVGPTNEKLFF.

This clonotype was observed at least ten times. The gene calls are TRBV7-8 and TRBJ2-5; no clear D. Trimming took 7 bases from V and 2 from J, leaving 17 bases between them. This CDR3 is built from 15 residues. CDR1 is SGHVS, CDR2 FQNEAQ, per germline. The CDR3 DNA is TGTGCCAGCACCCACCAAGGATCCCGACAAGAGACCCAGTACTTC. This encodes CASTHQGSRQETQYF.

J is TRBJ2-1 and V is TRBV2; TRBD1 might be the D (6 bases). The V end was cut by 6 bases, the J end by 3 bases, with 12 bases between. Germline V gene sequence: CDR1 SNHLY, CDR2 FYNNEI. The CDR3 totals 14 residues. The DNA of the CDR3 is TGTGCCAGCAGGATGACAGGTTTCTACAATGAGCAGTTCTTC. This sequence encodes CASRMTGFYNEQFF.

The chain links TRBV6-2 or TRBV6-3 to TRBJ2-7, with D perhaps matching TRBD1 (5 bases). This CDR3 has 14 residues. Germline assignment: CDR1 MNHEY and CDR2 SVGEGT. V lost 5 bases and J lost 0, with 11 bases in between. In nucleotides, the CDR3 is TGTGCCAGCAGTCAACAGGCGACCTCCTACGAGCAGTACTTC. Amino acids: CASSQQATSYEQYF.

This clonotype was recorded a few times. The gene calls are TRBV4-3 and TRBJ2-3; D may match TRBD1 or TRBD2 (5 bases each). V was trimmed by 4 bases and J by 3 bases, leaving 20 bases between them. The CDR3 has 17 residues. The germline CDR1 and CDR2 sequences are LGHNA and YSLEER. For the CDR3, the DNA is TGCGCCAGCAGCCCAGGGTACCGGGGCCAGCAAACAGATACGCAGTATTTT. This codes for CASSPGYRGQQTDTQYF.

This clonotype has ten or more counts. This chain joins TRBV6-6 and TRBJ1-5; D unclear. Trimming shortened V by 6 bases and J by 4 bases, and 13 bases separated the two germline ends. The CDR3 runs 14 residues. Germline V gene lookup returns CDR1 MNHNY and CDR2 SVGAGI (reference sequence). CDR3 residues: CASRITRNNQPQHF. The DNA of the CDR3 is TGTGCCAGCAGAATAACAAGGAATAATCAGCCCCAGCATTTT.

The genes are TRBV7-2 and TRBJ2-7, with D maybe TRBD2 (5 bases). CDR1 and CDR2 from the germline V gene are SGHTA and FQGNSA. This CDR3 comprises 14 residues. V lost 5 bases and J 1 base, leaving 12 bases between the germline ends. The CDR3 DNA sequence: TGTGCCAGCAGCCCCGGGGTTAGTTCCTACGAGCAGTACTTC. It codes for CASSPGVSSYEQYF.